This TCR beta chain comes out of a study of tumour-infiltrating T cells in Burkitt lymphoma. Study background: Patients covered every epidemiological subtype of Burkitt lymphoma. Repertoire clonality predicted overall and progression-free survival.

Produced via immunoSEQ multiplex PCR; TCRdb's table is partial and in-frame only. The sample has several thousand clones; about 85% are singletons. Germline V gene data show CDR1 as SGHRS and CDR2 as YFSETQ. Deletions cut 4 bases from V and 1 base from J, with 17 bases between. This CDR3 contains 16 residues. The chain carries TRBV5-1 and TRBJ1-1, with D perhaps matching TRBD1 (6 bases). Sequencing input: tumor tissue. The TCR originated in a human donor with Burkitt lymphoma. CDR3 sequence (DNA): TGCGCCAGCAGCGTCCGAGGGGGTAGGGAGAACACTGAAGCTTTCTTT. Translating it yields CASSVRGGRENTEAFF.